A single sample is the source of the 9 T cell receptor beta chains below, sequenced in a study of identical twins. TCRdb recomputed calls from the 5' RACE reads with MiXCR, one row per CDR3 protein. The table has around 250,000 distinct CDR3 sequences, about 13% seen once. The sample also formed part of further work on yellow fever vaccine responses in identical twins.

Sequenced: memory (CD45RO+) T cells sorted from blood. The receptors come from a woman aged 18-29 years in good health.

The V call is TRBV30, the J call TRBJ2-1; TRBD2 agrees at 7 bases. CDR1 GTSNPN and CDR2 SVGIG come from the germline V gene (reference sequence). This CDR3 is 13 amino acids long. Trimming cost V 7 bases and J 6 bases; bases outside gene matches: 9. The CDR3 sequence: CAFTSALGNEQFF. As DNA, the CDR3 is TGTGCCTTTACTAGCGCATTGGGCAATGAGCAGTTCTTC.

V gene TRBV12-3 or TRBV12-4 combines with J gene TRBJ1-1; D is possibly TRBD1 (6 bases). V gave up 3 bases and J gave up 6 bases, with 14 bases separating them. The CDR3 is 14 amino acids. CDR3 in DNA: TGTGCCAGCAGTTTCAGGGGACGACCATCTGAAGCTTTCTTT. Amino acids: CASSFRGRPSEAFF.

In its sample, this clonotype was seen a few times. The CDR3 DNA is TGTGCCAGCAGCACAGGGGCCGGGACAGGGGGCTTTCTGAACACTGAAGCTTTCTTT. Translating gives CASSTGAGTGGFLNTEAFF. V and J are TRBV5-6 and TRBJ1-1, with 12 bases matching TRBD1. V shed 4 bases and J 0 bases; nucleotides not matched to a gene: 13. CDR1 is SGHDT and CDR2 is YYEEEE in the germline V gene. The CDR3 has 19 amino acids. Full variable domain (missing parts from reference TRBV5-6 and TRBJ1-1): DAGVTQSPTHLIKTRGQQVTLRCSPKSGHDTVSWYQQALGQGPQFIFQYYEEEERQRGNFPDRFSGHQFPNYSSELNVNALLLGDSALYLCASSTGAGTGGFLNTEAFFGQGTRLTVV.

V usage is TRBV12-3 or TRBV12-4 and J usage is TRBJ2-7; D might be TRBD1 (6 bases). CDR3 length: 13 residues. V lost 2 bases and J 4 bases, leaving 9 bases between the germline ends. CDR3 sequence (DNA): TGTGCCAGCAGTTTACAACAGGGTTACGAGCAGTACTTC. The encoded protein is CASSLQQGYEQYF.

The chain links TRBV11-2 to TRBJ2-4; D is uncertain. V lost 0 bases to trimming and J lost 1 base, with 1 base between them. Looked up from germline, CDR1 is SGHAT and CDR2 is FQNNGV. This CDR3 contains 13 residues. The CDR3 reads CASSLEAKNIQYF. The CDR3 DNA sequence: TGTGCCAGCAGCTTAGAGGCCAAAAACATTCAGTACTTC.

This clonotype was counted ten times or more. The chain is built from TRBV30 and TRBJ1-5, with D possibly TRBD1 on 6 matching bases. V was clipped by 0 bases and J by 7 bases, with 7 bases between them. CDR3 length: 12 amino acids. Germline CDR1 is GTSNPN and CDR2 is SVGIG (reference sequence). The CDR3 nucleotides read TGTGCCTGGAGTGTAGGGGGGCAGCCCCAGCATTTT. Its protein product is CAWSVGGQPQHF.

The CDR3, as DNA: TGTGCCAGCAGTTTGCAAGCAAACACCATATATTTT. This translates into CASSLQANTIYF. The chain links TRBV12-3 or TRBV12-4 to TRBJ1-3; no firm D call. Deletions cut 3 bases from V and 6 bases from J, with 6 bases between. The CDR3 is 12 residues long.

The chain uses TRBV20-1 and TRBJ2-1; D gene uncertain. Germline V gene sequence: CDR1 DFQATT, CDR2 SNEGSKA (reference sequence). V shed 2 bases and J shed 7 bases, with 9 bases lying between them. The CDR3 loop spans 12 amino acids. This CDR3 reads CSARITENEQFF. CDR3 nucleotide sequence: TGCAGTGCTAGAATAACGGAAAATGAGCAGTTCTTC.

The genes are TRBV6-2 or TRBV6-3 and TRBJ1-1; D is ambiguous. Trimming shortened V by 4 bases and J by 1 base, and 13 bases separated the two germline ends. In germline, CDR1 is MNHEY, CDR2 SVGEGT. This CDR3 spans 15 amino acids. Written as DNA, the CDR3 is TGTGCCAGCAGTTCCGCCATTTGGGGGAACACTGAAGCTTTCTTT. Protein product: CASSSAIWGNTEAFF.